The entry below gives a single T cell receptor (beta chain) sequence along with its context. The antigen is not known. Germline CDR1 is SGHRS and CDR2 is YFSETQ. With 4 bases removed from V and 1 base from J, the gap between germline ends came to 5 bases. The CDR3 loop spans 13 amino acids. Each CDR3 protein gets one entry after TCRdb re-called the RT-PCR reads with MiXCR. The sample lists 550,000 to 800,000 distinct CDR3 sequences, more than 15% occurring once. The data are from a study of response to subunit inactivated influenza vaccine. General study findings and limits: The study's authors posited that every seasonal influenza vaccination enlists few new T cells.

The sequencing used PBMCs from blood, collected 11 to 12 days after vaccination. The gene calls are TRBV5-1 and TRBJ2-2, with no clear D. This receptor was identified in a man aged 50 to 59 who received an inactivated influenza vaccine. The CDR3 region is CASSHGNTGELFF. CDR3 in DNA: TGCGCCAGCAGCCACGGGAACACCGGGGAGCTGTTTTTT.